This T cell receptor beta chain was recovered during a study of CD8 T cells in Susac syndrome. The germline CDR1 and CDR2 sequences are MNHEY and SMNVEV (reference sequence). Trimming took 1 base from V and 1 from J; bases not matched to a gene: 16. The CDR3 length is 21 residues. Roughly 0.45 to 1 ug RNA was reverse transcribed with random hexamers. TCRdb called the immunoSEQ multiplex PCR reads again in MiXCR, with one record for every CDR3 protein. Here the sample spans about 300,000 distinct CDR3 sequences, 92% being singletons. High-throughput TCR beta sequencing covered peripheral CD8+ and CD4+ T cells.

Sequenced sample: CD4+ T cells from PBMCs. V usage is TRBV27 and J usage is TRBJ2-6; TRBD2 matches at 7 bases. The sequence was collected from a human donor with multiple sclerosis. As DNA, the CDR3 is TGTGCCAGCAGTTTATTAGGCAGGGAGGGCCTTCGAGGTTCTGGGGCCAACGTCCTGACTTTC. Translated, it gives CASSLLGREGLRGSGANVLTF.